This T cell receptor beta chain was recovered during a study of T-cell memory formation after mild COVID-19. TCRdb reprocessed the 5' RACE reads via MiXCR and lists one record per CDR3 protein. The data hold around 530,000 distinct CDR3 sequences, with less than 25% observed a single time. This CDR3 has 17 residues. The V end was cut by 3 bases, the J end by 3 bases, with 18 bases between. Germline CDR1 and CDR2: SGHAT and FQNNGV. This clonotype was obtained from an adult woman who had mild COVID-19 (a few samples of this study predate the infection). Cell type and time point are not known. The sequenced sample consisted of PBMCs or a T cell subset sorted from them (not recorded which). This sequence joins TRBV11-2 and TRBJ2-1; D is uncertain. CDR3 sequence reads: CASSFVIVVDHYNEQFF. CDR3 coding DNA: TGTGCCAGCAGCTTCGTCATCGTCGTGGACCACTACAATGAGCAGTTCTTC.